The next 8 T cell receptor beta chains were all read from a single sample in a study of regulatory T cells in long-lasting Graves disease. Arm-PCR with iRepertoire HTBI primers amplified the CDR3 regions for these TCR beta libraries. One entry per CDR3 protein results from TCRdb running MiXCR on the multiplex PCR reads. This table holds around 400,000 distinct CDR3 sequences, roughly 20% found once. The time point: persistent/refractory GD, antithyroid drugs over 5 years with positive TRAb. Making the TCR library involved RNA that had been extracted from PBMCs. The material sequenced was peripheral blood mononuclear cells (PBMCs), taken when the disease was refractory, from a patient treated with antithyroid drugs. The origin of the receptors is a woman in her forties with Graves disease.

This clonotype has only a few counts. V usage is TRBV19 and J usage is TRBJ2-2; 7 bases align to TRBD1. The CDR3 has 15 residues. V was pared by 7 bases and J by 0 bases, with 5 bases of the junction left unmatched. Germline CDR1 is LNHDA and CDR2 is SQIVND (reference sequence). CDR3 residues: CASTTTGSNTGELFF. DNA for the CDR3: TGTGCCAGTACGACGACAGGGTCGAACACCGGGGAGCTGTTTTTT.

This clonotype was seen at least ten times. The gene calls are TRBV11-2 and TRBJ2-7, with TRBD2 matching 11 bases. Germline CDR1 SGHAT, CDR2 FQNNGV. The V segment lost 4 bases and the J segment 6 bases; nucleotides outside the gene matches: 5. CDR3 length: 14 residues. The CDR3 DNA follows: TGTGCCAGCAGCTCCCCACTAGCGGGAGTCGAGCAGTACTTC. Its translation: CASSSPLAGVEQYF.

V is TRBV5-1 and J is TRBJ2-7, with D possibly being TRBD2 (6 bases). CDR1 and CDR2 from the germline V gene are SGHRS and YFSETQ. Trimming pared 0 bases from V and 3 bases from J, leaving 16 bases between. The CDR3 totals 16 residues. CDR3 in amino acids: CASSLAPQRVYYEQYF. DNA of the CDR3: TGCGCCAGCAGCTTGGCCCCCCAGCGGGTTTACTACGAGCAGTACTTC. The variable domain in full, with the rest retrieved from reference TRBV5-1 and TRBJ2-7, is KAGVTQTPRYLIKTRGQQVTLSCSPISGHRSVSWYQQTPGQGLQFLFEYFSETQRNKGNFPGRFSGRQFSNSRSEMNVSTLELGDSALYLCASSLAPQRVYYEQYFGPGTRLTVT.

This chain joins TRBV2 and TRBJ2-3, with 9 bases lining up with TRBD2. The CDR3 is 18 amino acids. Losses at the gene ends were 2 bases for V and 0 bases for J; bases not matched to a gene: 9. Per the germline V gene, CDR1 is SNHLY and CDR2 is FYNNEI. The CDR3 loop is CASSELASGVLSTDTQYF. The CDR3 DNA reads TGTGCCAGCAGTGAACTGGCTAGCGGGGTTCTCAGCACAGATACGCAGTATTTT.

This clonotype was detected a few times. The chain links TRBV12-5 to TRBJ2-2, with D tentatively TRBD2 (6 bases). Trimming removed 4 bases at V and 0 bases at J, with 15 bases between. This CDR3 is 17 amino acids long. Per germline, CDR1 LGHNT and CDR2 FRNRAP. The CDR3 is CASGSTGLFANTGELFF. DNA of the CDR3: TGTGCTAGTGGTTCGACGGGACTCTTCGCGAACACCGGGGAGCTGTTTTTT.

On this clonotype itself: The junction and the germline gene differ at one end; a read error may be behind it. CDR3 sequence (DNA): TGTGTCAGCAGCTTGGCCGCCCGAGGAGGGGAGACCCAGTACTTC. It is translated as CVSSLAARGGETQYF. This chain links TRBV5-4 with TRBJ2-5, with D perhaps TRBD2 (6 bases). From germline, CDR1 is SGHNT and CDR2 YYREEE (reference sequence). This CDR3 contains 15 residues.

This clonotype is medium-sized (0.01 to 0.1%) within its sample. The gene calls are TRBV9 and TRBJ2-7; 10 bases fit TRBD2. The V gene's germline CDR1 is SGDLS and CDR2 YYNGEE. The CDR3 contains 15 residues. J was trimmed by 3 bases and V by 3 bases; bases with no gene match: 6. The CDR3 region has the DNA TGTGCCAGCAGCGCCCAACTAGCGGGGAGCTACGAGCAGTACTTC. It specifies CASSAQLAGSYEQYF.

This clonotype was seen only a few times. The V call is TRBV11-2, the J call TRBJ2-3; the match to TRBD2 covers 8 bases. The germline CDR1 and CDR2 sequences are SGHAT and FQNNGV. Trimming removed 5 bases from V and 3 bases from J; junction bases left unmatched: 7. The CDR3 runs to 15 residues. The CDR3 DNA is TGTGCCAGCAGCCCCGGGAGGGCAGGGACAGATACGCAGTATTTT. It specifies CASSPGRAGTDTQYF.